These 17 T cell receptor beta chains share one sample of origin, sequenced in a study of control samples from healthy donors and cancer patients. TCRdb keeps only in-frame clones here, not all; method: immunoSEQ multiplex PCR. The sample includes approximately 70,000 clones, nearly 90% of them seen just once. Material for sequencing was PBMCs. Receptors were obtained from a man aged 55-75 years with lung cancer.

The chain is built from TRBV5-4 and TRBJ2-3; 7 bases line up with TRBD2. The CDR3 spans 16 residues. Germline CDR1 reads SGHNT; CDR2 reads YYREEE (reference sequence). After removal of 3 bases from V and 2 bases from J, the junction contained 9 bases not matched to a gene. CDR3: CASSSSRDYFTDTQYF. In nucleotides, the CDR3 is TGTGCCAGCAGCTCTTCCCGGGACTACTTCACAGATACGCAGTATTTT.

The chain combines TRBV25-1 with TRBJ1-6; no definite D call. V lost 7 bases and J 7 bases, leaving 8 bases between the germline ends. Germline CDR1 is MGHDK and CDR2 is SYGVNS. The CDR3 is 12 residues long. The CDR3 DNA reads TGTGCCAGCACCCCGGGGAATTCACCCCTCCACTTT. As protein: CASTPGNSPLHF.

The V and J genes are TRBV27 and TRBJ1-6, with D maybe TRBD1 (6 bases). The CDR3 spans 16 residues. Looked up from germline, CDR1 is MNHEY and CDR2 is SMNVEV (reference sequence). Trimming removed 3 bases from V and 8 bases from J, with 17 bases in between. CDR3 residues: CASSFSKGDRYSPLHF. The CDR3 DNA sequence: TGTGCCAGCAGTTTCTCTAAGGGGGATCGGTATTCACCCCTCCACTTT.

This chain links TRBV7-2 with TRBJ2-3; D is perhaps TRBD2 (5 bases). The germline gives CDR1 SGHTA, CDR2 FQGNSA. This CDR3 spans 18 amino acids. The germline V and J ends were trimmed by 6 bases and 5 bases, with 27 bases remaining between them. In nucleotides, the CDR3 is TGTGCCAGCAGATCCGGTTTAGGCGGGTCAATTGTGGGAGATACGCAGTATTTT. This sequence encodes CASRSGLGGSIVGDTQYF.

The J gene is TRBJ1-3, the V gene TRBV5-1; 7 bases are a match to TRBD1. The CDR3 is made up of 14 amino acids. V lost 3 bases to trimming and J lost 0 bases; unmatched junction nucleotides: 0. The germline V gene has CDR1 SGHRS and CDR2 YFSETQ. The CDR3 sequence: CASSSGGSGNTIYF. As DNA, the CDR3 is TGCGCCAGCAGCTCAGGGGGCTCTGGAAACACCATATATTTT.

This chain links TRBV6-6 with TRBJ2-2; unclear D gene. In germline, CDR1 is MNHNY, CDR2 SVGAGI (reference sequence). The CDR3 consists of 13 residues. V was shortened by 4 bases and J by 6 bases, with 9 bases between the two germline ends. Written as DNA, the CDR3 is TGTGCCAGCAGTTCCCCGGGTCCCGGGGAGCTGTTTTTT. This translates into CASSSPGPGELFF.

This clone was recorded once. The CDR3 protein is CASSPPLAPQHF. The CDR3 DNA sequence: TGTGCCAGCAGCCCCCCTCTGGCGCCCCAGCATTTT. This chain connects TRBV7-2 to TRBJ1-5; D unresolved. This CDR3 comprises 12 residues. CDR1 is SGHTA and CDR2 is FQGNSA in the germline V gene. The V end lost 5 bases, the J end lost 9 bases, and 11 bases lay between the germline ends. The full variable domain, in which reference TRBV7-2 and TRBJ1-5 provide the parts outside the CDR3, is GAGVSQSPSNKVTEKGKDVELRCDPISGHTALYWYRQSLGQGLEFLIYFQGNSAPDKSGLPSDRFSAERTGGSVSTLTIQRTQQEDSAVYLCASSPPLAPQHFGDGTRLSIL.

The V gene is TRBV6-5, the J gene TRBJ1-2, with TRBD1 identical over 7 bases. There are 14 residues in the CDR3. CDR1 is MNHEY and CDR2 is SVGAGI in the germline V gene. The ends lost 8 bases at V and 2 bases at J; junction bases unmatched: 8. In nucleotides, the CDR3 is TGTGCCAGCGGGTCCCGGGACAGCAACTATGGCTACACCTTC. Amino acids: CASGSRDSNYGYTF.

The J gene is TRBJ2-7, the V gene TRBV7-9; perhaps TRBD1 as D (5 bases). The CDR3 length is 11 residues. Germline V CDR1 and CDR2: SEHNR, FQNEAQ (reference sequence). Trimming cost V 8 bases and J 4 bases, with 9 bases left between them. The CDR3 nucleotides read TGTGCCAGCGCTGGGGCGTACGAGCAGTACGTC. It specifies CASAGAYEQYV.

The rearrangement joins TRBV12-5 to TRBJ1-4; D is undetermined. The CDR3 runs 11 residues. The germline gives CDR1 LGHNT, CDR2 FRNRAP. Trimming took off 6 bases at V and 5 bases at J, with 4 bases between the two ends. CDR3 sequence (DNA): TGTGCTAGTGGCATCAATGAAAAACTGTTTTTT. Translation gives CASGINEKLFF. Looking up the rest from reference TRBV12-5 and TRBJ1-4 gives the full variable domain: DARVTQTPRHKVTEMGQEVTMRCQPILGHNTVFWYRQTMMQGLELLAYFRNRAPLDDSGMPKDRFSAEMPDATLATLKIQPSEPRDSAVYFCASGINEKLFFGSGTQLSVL.

The V and J genes are TRBV7-9 and TRBJ1-4; tentative D call: TRBD1 (6 bases). V was clipped by 4 bases and J by 10 bases, with 16 bases between them. Germline-derived CDR1 and CDR2 are SEHNR and FQNEAQ (reference sequence). CDR3 size: 14 residues. The chain's CDR3 is CASSSSEGGGKLFF. In DNA, the CDR3 is TGTGCCAGCAGCTCATCCGAAGGAGGGGGAAAACTGTTTTTT.

The chain carries TRBV19 and TRBJ1-2; D gene ambiguous. The CDR3 consists of 14 residues. Germline V gene lookup returns CDR1 LNHDA and CDR2 SQIVND (reference sequence). V dropped 2 bases and J dropped 6 bases, with 13 bases sitting between them. CDR3 amino acids: CASSISYEENGYTF. The CDR3 coding sequence is TGTGCCAGTAGTATATCTTACGAGGAGAATGGCTACACCTTC.

The chain combines TRBV5-1 with TRBJ2-1; D unclear. The CDR3 has 15 amino acids. CDR1 SGHRS and CDR2 YFSETQ come from the germline V gene. The V and J ends lost 0 bases and 0 bases respectively, with 7 bases between them. The CDR3 is CASSLGGRSYNEQFF. The CDR3 DNA is TGCGCCAGCAGCTTGGGGGGTCGCTCCTACAATGAGCAGTTCTTC.

V is TRBV6-4 and J is TRBJ2-1; maybe TRBD2 (6 bases). Germline CDR1 is MRHNA and CDR2 is SNTAGT. The CDR3 is 16 amino acids. V lost 6 bases, J lost 0 bases, and 15 bases lay in between. CDR3 coding DNA: TGTGCCAGCAGCTCAGGGAAGGGAGGCTCCTACAATGAGCAGTTCTTC. It translates to CASSSGKGGSYNEQFF.

V and J are TRBV2 and TRBJ1-6, with unresolved D. V lost 0 bases and J 10 bases, leaving 16 bases between the germline ends. The V gene's germline CDR1 is SNHLY and CDR2 FYNNEI. CDR3 length equals 16 residues. The CDR3 DNA reads TGTGCCAGCAGTGAAGCGCTTAGGGCAGTAAAGTCACCCCTCCACTTT. Translation: CASSEALRAVKSPLHF. Filled out from reference TRBV2 and TRBJ1-6, the complete variable domain reads EPEVTQTPSHQVTQMGQEVILRCVPISNHLYFYWYRQILGQKVEFLVSFYNNEISEKSEIFDDQFSVERPDGSNFTLKIRSTKLEDSAMYFCASSEALRAVKSPLHFGNGTRLTVT.

CDR3: CATSDRGQGGYTF. The DNA of the CDR3 is TGTGCCACCAGTGACCGTGGACAGGGTGGCTACACCTTC. V and J are TRBV24-1 and TRBJ1-2; 8 nucleotides line up with TRBD1. This CDR3 spans 13 amino acids. Germline CDR1 KGHDR, CDR2 SFDVKD. V was pared by 4 bases and J by 7 bases, with 4 bases of the junction left unmatched.

This clone has only a few counts. The chain uses TRBV6-6 and TRBJ2-1; D is unresolved. The length of the CDR3 is 13 residues. CDR1 is MNHNY and CDR2 is SVGAGI in the germline V gene (reference sequence). Trimming took 2 bases from V and 3 from J, leaving 5 bases between them. CDR3 nucleotide sequence: TGTGCCAGCAGTTACGTCGGCTACAATGAGCAGTTCTTC. Protein product: CASSYVGYNEQFF.